The next 26 T cell receptor beta chains were all read from a single sample in a study of lymphopenia after photon versus proton radiotherapy. Sequencing used immunoSEQ multiplex PCR; TCRdb keeps in-frame clones, though not all of them. The table records 150,000 to 200,000 clones, approximately 91% of them present only once. Sequencing was performed on peripheral blood, taken from a patient treated with photon-based radiotherapy. Receptors originate from a man aged 50 to 59 with gastric cancer.

DNA of the CDR3: TGCGCCAGCAGCTTAGGGCAGGCCTACAATGAGCAGTTCTTC. It is translated as CASSLGQAYNEQFF. This chain uses TRBV5-1 with TRBJ2-1; unclear D gene. Germline values: CDR1 SGHRS, CDR2 YFSETQ. V gave up 2 bases and J gave up 2 bases, with 8 bases separating them. The CDR3 has 14 residues.

The chain combines TRBV7-2 with TRBJ1-2, with 7 bases lining up with TRBD1. The CDR3 loop spans 15 amino acids. The V gene's germline CDR1 is SGHTA and CDR2 FQGNSA. Unmatched junction bases numbered 7, after V lost 5 bases and J lost 1 base. This chain's CDR3 is CASSPGQANNYGYTF. The CDR3 DNA sequence: TGTGCCAGCAGCCCTGGACAGGCAAATAACTATGGCTACACCTTC.

The V gene is TRBV2, the J gene TRBJ1-2; 12 bases are a match to TRBD1. The germline V gene has CDR1 SNHLY and CDR2 FYNNEI. This CDR3 region has 16 residues. V lost 6 bases and J lost 7; bases outside the gene matches: 12. For the CDR3, the DNA is TGTGCCAGCAGCGAAACAGGGGGACAGGGGGCAGGTGGCTACACCTTC. Amino acid sequence: CASSETGGQGAGGYTF.

This clone appeared once. The chain combines TRBV10-2 with TRBJ2-1; 11 bases line up with TRBD2. CDR1 and CDR2 from the germline V gene are WSHSY and SAAADI. The CDR3 loop spans 15 amino acids. Trimming removed 4 bases from V and 4 bases from J; junction bases left unmatched: 3. The CDR3 loop reads CASSVSGRGYNEQFF. CDR3 DNA sequence: TGCGCCAGCAGTGTTAGCGGGAGGGGTTACAATGAGCAGTTCTTC.

The chain combines TRBV1 with TRBJ2-1; the table gives TRBD2 as D, unverified against the DNA. TRBV1 is a documented pseudogene. The CDR3 spans 20 residues. This CDR3 reads CTSSQGQSPILASSYNEQFF. Written as DNA, the CDR3 is TGCACCAGCAGCCAAGGGCAATCGCCAATTCTAGCGAGCTCCTACAATGAGCAGTTCTTC.

This clone has more than one count but fewer than ten. The CDR3 reads CASSFGQGSYGYTF. In DNA, the CDR3 is TGTGCCAGCAGCTTTGGGCAGGGGTCCTATGGCTACACCTTC. J is TRBJ1-2 and V is TRBV7-9, with D perhaps TRBD1 (6 bases). The CDR3 covers 14 residues. CDR1 and CDR2 (germline): SEHNR, FQNEAQ (reference sequence). V was clipped by 3 bases and J by 4 bases, with 12 bases between them.

This chain joins TRBV4-1 and TRBJ2-5, with a weak D call TRBD1 (7 bases). CDR1 MGHRA and CDR2 YSYEKL come from the germline V gene. V was shortened by 2 bases and J by 4 bases, with 11 bases between the two germline ends. CDR3 length: 14 residues. The CDR3 coding sequence is TGCGCCAGCAGCCAACTCCAGGGGGGAGAGACCCAGTACTTC. It yields the protein CASSQLQGGETQYF.

The chain couples TRBV2 to TRBJ1-1; a weak D match, TRBD1 (6 bases). CDR1 is SNHLY, CDR2 FYNNEI, per germline. The length of the CDR3 is 14 residues. V dropped 4 bases and J dropped 5 bases, with 14 bases sitting between them. The CDR3 spells CASSVQGRETEAFF. The DNA of the CDR3 is TGTGCCAGCAGTGTACAGGGAAGAGAAACTGAAGCTTTCTTT.

The chain's CDR3 is CASSSESNTGELFF. The CDR3 nucleotides read TGTGCCAGCAGTTCTGAGTCTAACACCGGGGAGCTGTTTTTT. The rearrangement links TRBV28 to TRBJ2-2; D ambiguous. Germline values: CDR1 MDHEN, CDR2 SYDVKM. Between the trimmed V and J ends, which lost 4 bases and 2 bases, there was a span of 8 bases. This CDR3 comprises 14 residues.

This chain uses TRBV29-1 with TRBJ1-1; D gene ambiguous. CDR3 size: 13 residues. V lost 6 bases, J lost 3 bases, and 14 bases lay in between. Germline values: CDR1 SQVTM, CDR2 ANQGSEA. The DNA of the CDR3 is TGCAGCGTCGAAAGGGAGAGTTACACTGAAGCTTTCTTT. This translates into CSVERESYTEAFF. The variable domain in full, completed from reference TRBV29-1 and TRBJ1-1, reads SAVISQKPSRDICQRGTSLTIQCQVDSQVTMMFWYRQQPGQSLTLIATANQGSEATYESGFVIDKFPISRPNLTFSTLTVSNMSPEDSSIYLCSVERESYTEAFFGQGTRLTVV.

The chain uses TRBV19 and TRBJ1-2; D remains ambiguous. This CDR3 comprises 13 residues. V was shortened by 8 bases and J by 1 base, with 11 bases between the two germline ends. Per the germline V gene, CDR1 is LNHDA and CDR2 is SQIVND (reference sequence). In nucleotides, the CDR3 is TGTGCCAGTTCCGACGGATTTAACTATGGCTACACCTTC. It encodes CASSDGFNYGYTF.

V gene TRBV29-1 combines with J gene TRBJ1-1; TRBD1 matches 7 bases. Germline lookup yields CDR1 SQVTM and CDR2 ANQGSEA. The CDR3 covers 13 residues. The junction had 6 bases not matched to a gene; V was cut back by 7 bases and J by 1 base. The CDR3 coding sequence is TGCAGCGCAACCCGGGACAGGAACACTGAAGCTTTCTTT. This codes for CSATRDRNTEAFF.

This chain's CDR3 is CSVEGLAGPNEQFF. The CDR3 nucleotides are TGCAGCGTTGAAGGGCTAGCGGGACCCAATGAGCAGTTCTTC. This sequence joins TRBV29-1 and TRBJ2-1, with 9 bases identical to TRBD2. The J segment lost 6 bases and the V segment lost 1 base, leaving 4 bases of the junction unmatched. Germline-derived CDR1 and CDR2 are SQVTM and ANQGSEA. The CDR3 contains 14 residues.

This chain uses TRBV7-6 with TRBJ1-3; 7 bases map to TRBD1. V was clipped by 5 bases and J by 4 bases; unmatched bases: 8. Germline-derived CDR1 and CDR2 are SGHVS and FNYEAQ. CDR3 size: 15 residues. This chain's CDR3 is CASSPRTGEGNTIYF. The DNA of the CDR3 is TGTGCCAGCAGCCCCCGGACAGGAGAAGGAAACACCATATATTTT.

The chain has TRBV30 and TRBJ2-2; 13 positions agree with TRBD2. Trimming took 3 bases from V and 0 from J; bases not matched to a gene: 1. The CDR3 loop spans 16 amino acids. CDR1 GTSNPN and CDR2 SVGIG come from the germline V gene (reference sequence). The CDR3 DNA follows: TGTGCCTGGAGGACTAGCGGGAGGACGAACACCGGGGAGCTGTTTTTT. Protein product: CAWRTSGRTNTGELFF. The full variable domain, rest sourced from reference TRBV30 and TRBJ2-2, is SQTIHQWPATLVQPVGSPLSLECTVEGTSNPNLYWYRQAAGRGLQLLFYSVGIGQISSEVPQNLSASRPQDRQFILSSKKLLLSDSGFYLCAWRTSGRTNTGELFFGEGSRLTVL.

The rearrangement joins TRBV27 to TRBJ1-2; D is uncertain. The CDR3 loop spans 13 amino acids. Trimming left V 6 bases short and J 6 bases short, with 14 bases between. From germline, CDR1 is MNHEY and CDR2 SMNVEV (reference sequence). CDR3 coding DNA: TGTGCCAGCAGGTGGGGTGCATTAGATGGCTACACCTTC. Translating gives CASRWGALDGYTF.

The chain links TRBV18 to TRBJ1-1; D not certain. CDR1 and CDR2 from the germline V gene are KGHSH and LQKENI. V lost 2 bases and J 1 base, leaving 2 bases between the germline ends. The CDR3 spans 12 residues. The CDR3 reads CASSPGNTEAFF. The CDR3 coding sequence is TGTGCCAGCTCACCAGGGAACACTGAAGCTTTCTTT.

The V gene is TRBV27, the J gene TRBJ2-7; 7 nucleotides match TRBD2. The trim removed 6 bases at V and 2 bases at J, leaving 4 bases unmatched. CDR1 is MNHEY, CDR2 SMNVEV, per germline (reference sequence). The CDR3 spans 13 residues. The CDR3: CASSSGTTYEQYF. The CDR3, as DNA: TGTGCCAGCAGCTCAGGGACTACCTACGAGCAGTACTTC.

The genes are TRBV11-3 and TRBJ2-3; 9 bases fit TRBD2. This CDR3 contains 16 residues. V trimming: 4 bases; J trimming: 0 bases; junction bases outside the gene matches: 5. Germline V gives CDR1 SGHNT, CDR2 YENEEA. For the CDR3, the DNA is TGTGCCAGCAGCTCCCACACTAGCGGGAGCACAGATACGCAGTATTTT. Amino acids: CASSSHTSGSTDTQYF. The whole variable domain, filled in from reference TRBV11-3 and TRBJ2-3, reads EAGVVQSPRYKIIEKKQPVAFWCNPISGHNTLYWYLQNLGQGPELLIRYENEEAVDDSQLPKDRFSAERLKGVDSTLKIQPAELGDSAVYLCASSSHTSGSTDTQYFGPGTRLTVL.

CDR3 protein: CASSIQDQETQYF. The CDR3 DNA reads TGTGCCAGTAGTATACAAGACCAAGAGACCCAGTACTTC. The V call is TRBV19, the J call TRBJ2-5; D ambiguous. Looked up from germline, CDR1 is LNHDA and CDR2 is SQIVND (reference sequence). The CDR3 is made up of 13 amino acids. V was cut by 2 bases and J by 0 bases, with 4 bases left in between.

V and J are TRBV30 and TRBJ1-2; D might be TRBD1 (5 bases). This CDR3 spans 14 amino acids. Germline V gene sequence: CDR1 GTSNPN, CDR2 SVGIG (reference sequence). Trimming cost V 5 bases and J 4 bases, with 17 bases left between them. The CDR3 loop reads CAWVGESGLYGYTF. The CDR3 nucleotides are TGTGCCTGGGTAGGGGAGTCGGGGCTCTATGGCTACACCTTC. Supplemented by reference TRBV30 and TRBJ1-2, the full variable domain reads SQTIHQWPATLVQPVGSPLSLECTVEGTSNPNLYWYRQAAGRGLQLLFYSVGIGQISSEVPQNLSASRPQDRQFILSSKKLLLSDSGFYLCAWVGESGLYGYTFGSGTRLTVV.

V gene TRBV28 combines with J gene TRBJ2-3; D possibly matches TRBD1 or TRBD2 (6 bases each). Germline values: CDR1 MDHEN, CDR2 SYDVKM. The CDR3 length is 15 residues. V was shortened by 8 bases and J by 0 bases, with 15 bases between the two germline ends. CDR3 in amino acids: CASLRGDISTDTQYF. The CDR3 nucleotides are TGTGCCAGCCTAAGGGGGGACATAAGCACAGATACGCAGTATTTT.

This chain links TRBV5-4 with TRBJ1-2; D possibly corresponds to TRBD1 (5 bases). This CDR3 contains 14 residues. V was shortened by 1 base and J by 2 bases, with 9 bases between the two germline ends. Germline V gene sequence: CDR1 SGHNT, CDR2 YYREEE (reference sequence). This CDR3 is CASSLRGPNYGYTF. Written as DNA, the CDR3 is TGTGCCAGCAGCTTGAGGGGACCAAACTATGGCTACACCTTC. The complete variable domain, with remaining parts taken from reference TRBV5-4 and TRBJ1-2, reads ETGVTQSPTHLIKTRGQQVTLRCSSQSGHNTVSWYQQALGQGPQFIFQYYREEENGRGNFPPRFSGLQFPNYSSELNVNALELDDSALYLCASSLRGPNYGYTFGSGTRLTVV.

The chain couples TRBV7-9 to TRBJ2-7, with D hard to call. V was pared by 5 bases and J by 5 bases, with 16 bases between. CDR3 length: 14 residues. Germline V gene sequence: CDR1 SEHNR, CDR2 FQNEAQ (reference sequence). For the CDR3, the DNA is TGTGCCAGCAGCCCCTTTAGAGGACGCAACGAGCAGTACTTC. It encodes CASSPFRGRNEQYF.

V gene TRBV2 combines with J gene TRBJ2-6; 8 positions agree with TRBD1. This CDR3 spans 17 amino acids. Germline-derived CDR1 and CDR2 are SNHLY and FYNNEI. V was pared by 6 bases and J by 0 bases, with 7 bases of the junction left unmatched. The CDR3 loop reads CASRPRTGLSGANVLTF. The CDR3 nucleotides are TGTGCCAGCAGGCCCCGGACAGGGCTCTCTGGGGCCAACGTCCTGACTTTC.

The V and J genes are TRBV18 and TRBJ2-2; D is undetermined. Germline values: CDR1 KGHSH, CDR2 LQKENI. The CDR3 is made up of 15 amino acids. Trimming cost V 2 bases and J 0 bases, with 7 bases left between them. DNA of the CDR3: TGTGCCAGCTCACCAGTGGGGACGAACACCGGGGAGCTGTTTTTT. It specifies CASSPVGTNTGELFF.